This TCR beta chain is drawn from a study of control samples from healthy donors and cancer patients. TCRdb keeps only in-frame clones here, not all; method: immunoSEQ multiplex PCR. The table has 150,000 to 200,000 clones, around 88% seen once. V was trimmed by 4 bases and J by 5 bases, leaving 18 bases between them. Per germline, CDR1 SQVTM and CDR2 ANQGSEA. The CDR3 runs 15 residues. Sequenced material: blood. The chain combines TRBV29-1 with TRBJ2-1, with no clear D. The clonotype was recovered from a woman aged 25 to 39 in good health. CDR3 coding DNA: TGCAGCGTTGCGGTCGGTGCCGACATGAACAATGAGCAGTTCTTC. It specifies CSVAVGADMNNEQFF.